The 20 T cell receptor beta chains below all came from one sample that was sequenced in a study of regulatory T cells in long-lasting Graves disease. Arm-PCR of CDR3 regions and iRepertoire HTBI primers were used to build TCR beta libraries. TCRdb itself ran the multiplex PCR reads through MiXCR, one entry per CDR3 protein. The sample contains roughly 450,000 distinct CDR3 sequences, around 20% of which appear only once. The time point here: persistent/refractory GD, antithyroid drugs over 5 years with positive TRAb. Scientists built the TCR library using RNA that was extracted from PBMCs. Material: peripheral blood mononuclear cells (PBMCs), obtained when the disease was refractory, from a patient treated with antithyroid drugs. The receptor set was obtained from a female donor with Graves disease.

In its sample, this clonotype was seen a few times. The V gene is TRBV14, the J gene TRBJ2-2; the match to TRBD2 covers 13 bases. The germline V gene encodes CDR1 SGHDN and CDR2 FVKESK. With 3 bases clipped from V and 4 bases from J, the junction kept 5 bases outside the gene matches. The CDR3 consists of 17 residues. The CDR3 DNA reads TGTGCCAGCAGCCACCAACGGACTAGCGGGAGCACCGGGGAGCTGTTTTTT. This encodes CASSHQRTSGSTGELFF. Full variable domain (outside the CDR3, taken from reference TRBV14 and TRBJ2-2): EAGVTQFPSHSVIEKGQTVTLRCDPISGHDNLYWYRRVMGKEIKFLLHFVKESKQDESGMPNNRFLAERTGGTYSTLKVQPAELEDSGVYFCASSHQRTSGSTGELFFGEGSRLTVL.

The chain employs TRBV19 and TRBJ2-3, with D possibly TRBD2 on 6 matching bases. The CDR3 has 12 residues. Germline V gene data show CDR1 as LNHDA and CDR2 as SQIVND (reference sequence). Trimming took off 8 bases at V and 4 bases at J, with 10 bases between the two ends. CDR3 amino acids: CASGDFSDTQYF. Written as DNA, the CDR3 is TGTGCCAGTGGGGACTTTTCAGATACGCAGTATTTT.

This clonotype was seen only a few times. The chain is built from TRBV6-1 and TRBJ1-1; 8 bases fit TRBD1. CDR1 is MNHNS, CDR2 SASEGT, per germline. With 7 bases clipped from V and 4 bases from J, the junction kept 8 bases outside the gene matches. There are 14 residues in the CDR3. The CDR3 is CASTVLTGGTEAFF. The CDR3 region has the DNA TGTGCCAGCACCGTTCTTACAGGGGGCACTGAAGCTTTCTTT.

The rearrangement links TRBV5-6 to TRBJ1-5; D is unresolved. The CDR3 extends over 15 amino acids. Looked up from germline, CDR1 is SGHDT and CDR2 is YYEEEE. The V end was cut by 4 bases, the J end by 4 bases, with 15 bases between. Here the CDR3 DNA reads TGTGCCAGCAGCCTTTCACCAGGTCCTAATCAGCCCCAGCATTTT. Translating gives CASSLSPGPNQPQHF.

The chain is built from TRBV4-2 and TRBJ2-5; TRBD1 agrees at 8 bases. The CDR3 consists of 15 residues. Germline CDR1 LGHNA, CDR2 YNFKEQ. Losses at the gene ends were 0 bases for V and 5 bases for J; bases not matched to a gene: 5. This CDR3 is CASSQDWDRRETQYF. CDR3 DNA sequence: TGTGCCAGCAGCCAAGACTGGGACAGGAGGGAGACCCAGTACTTC.

The sample holds a few counts of this clonotype. The gene calls are TRBV18 and TRBJ2-5, with 8 positions matching TRBD2. The V gene's germline CDR1 is KGHSH and CDR2 LQKENI. CDR3 size: 17 residues. V shed 3 bases and J 1 base; nucleotides not matched to a gene: 10. The CDR3 DNA sequence: TGTGCCAGCTCACCTCCAAGACTAGCGCCTTCCCAAGAGACCCAGTACTTC. This codes for CASSPPRLAPSQETQYF.

This clonotype was seen ten or more times. The J gene is TRBJ2-5, the V gene TRBV27; D perhaps matches TRBD1 (6 bases). V was trimmed by 5 bases and J by 2 bases, leaving 12 bases between them. The CDR3 extends over 14 amino acids. The germline V gene has CDR1 MNHEY and CDR2 SMNVEV (reference sequence). Written as DNA, the CDR3 is TGTGCCAGCAGTGGTAACAGGGCTCAAGAGACCCAGTACTTC. It is translated as CASSGNRAQETQYF.

This clonotype was recorded at least ten times. The rearrangement links TRBV3-1 to TRBJ1-1, with D perhaps matching TRBD1 (5 bases). Per germline, CDR1 LGHDT and CDR2 YNNKEL (reference sequence). V was trimmed by 2 bases and J by 8 bases, leaving 15 bases between them. This CDR3 has 14 residues. As DNA, the CDR3 is TGTGCCAGCAGCCAAAATTCAGGGTTCACAGAAGCTTTCTTT. It encodes CASSQNSGFTEAFF. Variable domain in full (rest from reference TRBV3-1 and TRBJ1-1): DTAVSQTPKYLVTQMGNDKSIKCEQNLGHDTMYWYKQDSKKFLKIMFSYNNKELIINETVPNRFSPKSPDKAHLNLHINSLELGDSAVYFCASSQNSGFTEAFFGQGTRLTVV.

This sequence joins TRBV10-3 and TRBJ1-1; 10 bases map to TRBD1. CDR3 length: 20 amino acids. The V and J ends lost 10 bases and 2 bases, in that order; junction bases with no gene match: 25. Germline V lookup: CDR1 ENHRY, CDR2 SYGVKD. The CDR3 loop is CASRQPGQGKGRNPNTEAFF. In nucleotides, the CDR3 is TGTGCCAGCAGACAGCCGGGACAGGGGAAAGGACGAAACCCAAACACTGAAGCTTTCTTT.

This clonotype appeared a few times. The chain links TRBV6-1 to TRBJ1-5; D not certain. Trimming pared 5 bases from V and 6 bases from J, leaving 14 bases between. The CDR3 sequence is 14 residues long. Germline-derived CDR1 and CDR2 are MNHNS and SASEGT. The CDR3 loop reads CASSRLRGIQPQHF. In nucleotides, the CDR3 is TGTGCCAGCAGTCGACTCCGAGGAATTCAGCCCCAGCATTTT.

This chain links TRBV7-9 with TRBJ1-2; no firm D call. The CDR3 has 16 amino acids. Trimming stripped 5 bases from V and 4 bases from J, with 20 bases between. Germline CDR1 is SEHNR and CDR2 is FQNEAQ (reference sequence). The CDR3 coding sequence is TGTGCCAGCAGCCCCAGTCCCCTCAACAGCTTCTATGGCTACACCTTC. The encoded protein is CASSPSPLNSFYGYTF.

This clonotype was detected many times. The chain employs TRBV3-1 and TRBJ2-7, with 11 bases that match TRBD2. Germline-derived CDR1 and CDR2 are LGHDT and YNNKEL (reference sequence). The ends lost 3 bases at V and 6 bases at J; junction bases unmatched: 7. The CDR3 is 15 residues long. The DNA of the CDR3 is TGTGCCAGCAGCCATCCGTCTAGCGGGAGGAGCGAGCAGTACTTC. Encoded protein: CASSHPSSGRSEQYF.

A remark on this clonotype: This likely stems from a read error, as it lies one base from a far larger clone. CDR3 DNA: TGTGCCAGCAGTTTAACAGGGGGCCAAGAGGCCCAGTACTTC. This gives the protein CASSLTGGQEAQYF. The genes are TRBV28 and TRBJ2-7; 9 bases match TRBD1. Unmatched junction bases numbered 9, after V lost 2 bases and J lost 10 bases. Germline CDR1 reads MDHEN; CDR2 reads SYDVKM. This CDR3 spans 14 amino acids.

The table lists this clonotype with many counts. The chain is built from TRBV6-1 and TRBJ2-7; unclear D gene. The CDR3 runs to 13 residues. Germline V gene data show CDR1 as MNHNS and CDR2 as SASEGT. V gave up 8 bases and J gave up 7 bases, with 18 bases separating them. CDR3 coding DNA: TGTGCCAGCTTCGACTTACCGCTTTGGGAGCAGTACTTC. It is translated as CASFDLPLWEQYF.

This clonotype has a count of ten or more. V is TRBV20-1 and J is TRBJ2-5; TRBD2 is a possible D gene (8 bases). Germline CDR1 and CDR2: DFQATT and SNEGSKA (reference sequence). Trimming took off 7 bases at V and 4 bases at J, with 31 bases between the two ends. The CDR3 extends over 18 amino acids. CDR3 bases: TGCAGTGGTGACAGGGTAACAACTAGCGGCCCAGGAGGAGAGACCCAGTACTTC. Its translation is CSGDRVTTSGPGGETQYF.

This clonotype was counted ten times or more. The gene calls are TRBV29-1 and TRBJ2-7; maybe TRBD1 (6 bases). The CDR3 loop spans 12 amino acids. V dropped 7 bases and J dropped 2 bases, with 12 bases sitting between them. Germline V CDR1 and CDR2: SQVTM, ANQGSEA. CDR3 residues: CSGSRGAYEQYF. The DNA of the CDR3 is TGCAGCGGCAGCAGGGGCGCCTACGAGCAGTACTTC.

This clonotype was found many times. The genes are TRBV28 and TRBJ2-7, with D perhaps matching TRBD2 (6 bases). The CDR3 is 14 residues long. Germline assignment: CDR1 MDHEN and CDR2 SYDVKM. The V end lost 4 bases, the J end lost 5 bases, and 15 bases lay between the germline ends. DNA of the CDR3: TGTGCCAGCAGTTCCTGGGGAAGGGAGGACGAGCAGTACTTC. Translating it yields CASSSWGREDEQYF.

This clonotype came up a few times. The chain joins TRBV4-1 to TRBJ1-5; the D gene is possibly TRBD1 (5 bases). CDR3 length: 14 residues. Trimming left V 3 bases short and J 11 bases short, with 17 bases between. CDR1 MGHRA and CDR2 YSYEKL come from the germline V gene. Here the CDR3 reads CASSHAPGTRAQHF. CDR3 in DNA: TGCGCCAGCAGCCATGCACCGGGGACTAGGGCCCAGCATTTT.

This chain uses TRBV7-2 with TRBJ2-5, with TRBD2 as a possible D gene (5 bases). With 6 bases removed from V and 5 bases from J, the gap between germline ends came to 22 bases. The length of the CDR3 is 16 residues. CDR1 and CDR2 from the germline V gene are SGHTA and FQGNSA. The CDR3 here is CASREGVGAPGETQYF. Written as DNA, the CDR3 is TGTGCCAGCAGGGAAGGCGTGGGAGCACCTGGGGAGACCCAGTACTTC. Full variable domain (missing parts from reference TRBV7-2 and TRBJ2-5): GAGVSQSPSNKVTEKGKDVELRCDPISGHTALYWYRQSLGQGLEFLIYFQGNSAPDKSGLPSDRFSAERTGGSVSTLTIQRTQQEDSAVYLCASREGVGAPGETQYFGPGTRLLVL.

As concerns this clonotype: The junction and the germline gene differ at one end; a read error may be behind it. The chain carries TRBV3-1 and TRBJ2-7; perhaps TRBD2 as D (6 bases). CDR3 length: 15 amino acids. Germline loops: CDR1 LGHDT, CDR2 YNNKEL (reference sequence). CDR3 DNA: TGTGCCAGCAGCCAAGCCCCGGGAGCCGGCTACGAGCAGTGCTTC. It translates to CASSQAPGAGYEQCF.